A selection of T cell receptor beta chains follows, all from one sample in a study of OX40 agonist ivuxolimab in advanced cancers. Measured with immunoSEQ multiplex PCR; TCRdb has only the in-frame clones, and not every one. The top ten hold around 10% of the sample, which has about 26,000 clones, about 83% seen once. This material consisted of CD4+ or CD8+ T cells sorted from blood, taken in a trial of the OX40 agonist ivuxolimab. These receptors came from an adult with an advanced solid tumor such as melanoma, head and neck, liver or kidney cancer. The conserved cysteine and the conserved F or W are not part of the CDR3 here. Each record gives: J gene, V gene, CDR3 protein.

TRBJ1-4 | TRBV18 | ASSHGTGVGEKLF
TRBJ2-2 | TRBV2 | ASSDLGASNTGELF
TRBJ2-1 | TRBV4-1 | ASSQEKHLSSYNEQF
TRBJ2-5 | TRBV7-9 | ASSIRQDLGETQY
TRBJ1-6 | TRBV19 | ASSMGGLNSPLH
TRBJ2-5 | TRBV7-9 | ASSRRGLAETQY
TRBJ1-2 | TRBV4-1 | ASSHENRGESGYT
TRBJ1-1 | TRBV13 | ASSLRLENTEAF
TRBJ1-4 | TRBV11-2 | ASSSGQGRIRNEKLF
TRBJ2-3 | TRBV27 | ASSPFLAGTDTQY
TRBJ2-1 | TRBV5-1 | ASSFGQEQF
TRBJ1-5 | TRBV27 | ASSLRGNQPQH
TRBJ2-1 | TRBV6-5 | ASRTGTSGYNEQF
TRBJ2-7 | TRBV9 | ASSPSVQGSEQY
TRBJ2-7 | TRBV6-5 | ASSYGQGIYEQY
TRBJ1-1 | TRBV7-9 | ASSSTGGGTEAF
TRBJ1-6 | TRBV13 | ASSTPGQGANSPLH
TRBJ1-6 | TRBV5-4 | ASSSGTGNNSPLH
TRBJ1-2 | TRBV7-9 | ASSSPQGLSGYT
TRBJ2-7 | TRBV13 | ASSLGRSSYEQY
TRBJ1-2 | TRBV19 | ASSIATWTGGNYGYT
TRBJ2-3 | TRBV29-1 | SPVADTQY
TRBJ1-2 | TRBV7-8 | ASSLYRALPTNYGYT
TRBJ1-5 | TRBV19 | ASSIAQGVRNGPQH
TRBJ1-6 | TRBV27 | ASSLRAFRSYNSPLH
TRBJ2-3 | TRBV15 | ATRGQFTDTQY
TRBJ2-1 | TRBV4-1 | ASSQEVDGGPF
TRBJ2-5 | TRBV2 | ASSDLAGDLETQY
TRBJ1-3 | TRBV18 | ASSPGRVSGNTIY
TRBJ2-7 | TRBV11-2 | ASSLAAEQY
TRBJ2-7 | TRBV11-2 | ASSLFFLIQGSYEQY